This TCR beta chain was sequenced for a study of T cells in tuberculosis. Whole-study context: The T cells targeted glucose monomycolate, a mycobacterial lipid, via CD1B. Overall study findings and caveats: Smaller alpha distances in active tuberculosis partly reflected shorter CDR3-alpha lengths.

The time point here: new active TB diagnosis, blood taken before or within 7 days of starting treatment. HIV-seronegative South African adults aged 18 years or older had newly diagnosed active tuberculosis. On average about 100,000 T cells per donor were immunosequenced. Repertoires were generated with immunoSEQ multiplex PCR, while TCRdb's copy carries only in-frame clones and drops some. The table lists 31,000 or so clones, roughly 88% of them singletons. A word on this clone: Antigen: not known.

The V end was cut by 9 bases, the J end by 8 bases, with 28 bases between. CDR1 MGHDK and CDR2 SYGVNS come from the germline V gene. The CDR3 is made up of 17 amino acids. Sequenced material: PBMCs, taken at tuberculosis diagnosis. The genes are TRBV25-1 and TRBJ1-4; D is perhaps TRBD1 (6 bases). The sequence came from an adult with tuberculosis. The CDR3: CARTIVQGGVAIEKLFF. The CDR3 nucleotides are TGTGCCAGAACTATAGTACAGGGAGGGGTTGCGATAGAAAAACTGTTTTTT. Supplemented by reference TRBV25-1 and TRBJ1-4, the full variable domain reads EADIYQTPRYLVIGTGKKITLECSQTMGHDKMYWYQQDPGMELHLIHYSYGVNSTEKGDLSSESTVSRIRTEHFPLTLESARPSHTSQYLCARTIVQGGVAIEKLFFGSGTQLSVL.